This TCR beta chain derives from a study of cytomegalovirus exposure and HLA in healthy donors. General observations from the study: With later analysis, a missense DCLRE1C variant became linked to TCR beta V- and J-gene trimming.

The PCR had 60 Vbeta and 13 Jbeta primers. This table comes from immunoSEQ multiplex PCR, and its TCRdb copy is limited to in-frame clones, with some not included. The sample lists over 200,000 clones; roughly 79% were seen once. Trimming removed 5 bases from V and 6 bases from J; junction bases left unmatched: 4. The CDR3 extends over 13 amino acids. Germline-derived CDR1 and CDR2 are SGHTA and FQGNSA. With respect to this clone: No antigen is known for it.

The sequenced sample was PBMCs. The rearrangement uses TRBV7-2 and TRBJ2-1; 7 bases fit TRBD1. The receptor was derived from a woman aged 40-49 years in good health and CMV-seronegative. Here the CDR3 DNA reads TGTGCCAGCAGCGTCGACAGGGTCAATGAGCAGTTCTTC. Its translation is CASSVDRVNEQFF.